This entry lists 18 T cell receptor beta chains sequenced from one sample in a study of blood T cell repertoires in COVID-19. TCRdb's copy holds only in-frame clones and misses some; the assay was immunoSEQ multiplex PCR. The sample holds 200,000 to 300,000 clones; about four fifths are singletons and the top ten take 7.5%. Input material: peripheral blood. Source of these receptors: a woman at least 80 years old with COVID-19, enrolled during active disease.

This rearrangement joins TRBV7-2 to TRBJ1-5, with D maybe TRBD1 (6 bases). The V end lost 4 bases, the J end lost 3 bases, and 13 bases lay between the germline ends. Germline V gene data show CDR1 as SGHTA and CDR2 as FQGNSA. The CDR3 is 15 amino acids. CDR3 bases: TGTGCCAGCAGCTCGTCCCCAGGGGCCAATCAGCCCCAGCATTTT. Protein product: CASSSSPGANQPQHF.

The CDR3 region has the DNA TGTGCCAGCAGACAGGCCTACGAGCAGTACTTC. The encoded protein is CASRQAYEQYF. The rearrangement links TRBV6-5 to TRBJ2-7; D perhaps matches TRBD1 (5 bases). The CDR3 consists of 11 residues. CDR1 is MNHEY, CDR2 SVGAGI, per germline. The V and J ends lost 6 bases and 2 bases respectively, with 5 bases between them.

The CDR3 bases are TGTGCCAGTAGCGAGAGGGGGAATCAGCCCCAGCATTTT. Protein: CASSERGNQPQHF. This rearrangement joins TRBV2 to TRBJ1-5, with a possible D match to TRBD1 (6 bases). The CDR3 totals 13 residues. In germline, CDR1 is SNHLY, CDR2 FYNNEI. The germline V and J ends were trimmed by 9 bases and 4 bases, with 13 bases remaining between them.

The CDR3 here is CASSLTGGTFEAFF. The CDR3, as DNA: TGCGCCAGCAGCTTAACGGGGGGAACGTTTGAAGCTTTCTTT. V usage is TRBV5-1 and J usage is TRBJ1-1; tentative D call: TRBD1 (5 bases). V gave up 2 bases and J gave up 7 bases, with 15 bases separating them. Looked up from germline, CDR1 is SGHRS and CDR2 is YFSETQ. This CDR3 is built from 14 residues.

The chain links TRBV6-6 to TRBJ1-1; D unresolved. Trimming left V 4 bases short and J 4 bases short, with 13 bases between. The CDR3 has 14 amino acids. CDR1 is MNHNY and CDR2 is SVGAGI in the germline V gene (reference sequence). The chain's CDR3 is CASSWVQEATEAFF. In DNA form, the CDR3 reads TGTGCCAGCAGTTGGGTCCAGGAGGCCACTGAAGCTTTCTTT.

The chain has TRBV5-1 and TRBJ1-3; D is possibly TRBD1 (6 bases). The CDR3 length is 18 residues. The V end lost 3 bases, the J end lost 0 bases, and 19 bases lay between the germline ends. The germline V gene has CDR1 SGHRS and CDR2 YFSETQ. The CDR3 DNA is TGCGCCAGCAGCTCCAATCTAGGACAGTCCCGCTCTGGAAACACCATATATTTT. Amino acid sequence: CASSSNLGQSRSGNTIYF.

In nucleotides, the CDR3 is TGTGCCAGCTCTTTGGGTGGACAGATGAACACTGAAGCTTTCTTT. Encoded protein: CASSLGGQMNTEAFF. The rearrangement uses TRBV18 and TRBJ1-1; D might be TRBD1 (6 bases). The V gene's germline CDR1 is KGHSH and CDR2 LQKENI. The CDR3 is 15 amino acids. V shed 6 bases and J shed 0 bases, with 14 bases lying between them.

This clone has only one observation. The rearrangement joins TRBV7-9 to TRBJ1-2, with D perhaps TRBD1 (5 bases). The CDR3 extends over 14 amino acids. Germline values: CDR1 SEHNR, CDR2 FQNEAQ (reference sequence). V was clipped by 1 base and J by 2 bases, with 8 bases between them. The CDR3 spells CASSLGQQNYGYTF. Here the CDR3 DNA reads TGTGCCAGCAGCTTAGGACAGCAGAACTATGGCTACACCTTC.

The chain carries TRBV7-2 and TRBJ1-4; maybe TRBD1 (5 bases). The germline V gene encodes CDR1 SGHTA and CDR2 FQGNSA. The CDR3 extends over 16 amino acids. The ends were cut back, 8 bases at V and 5 bases at J, with 21 bases in the middle. CDR3 sequence (DNA): TGTGCCAGCGGAGTCGGCGGGGGGGGACGAAATGAAAAACTGTTTTTT. It encodes CASGVGGGGRNEKLFF.

The rearrangement joins TRBV28 to TRBJ1-1; D is possibly TRBD1 (6 bases). V was pared by 6 bases and J by 11 bases, with 16 bases between. Per germline, CDR1 MDHEN and CDR2 SYDVKM. CDR3 length equals 12 residues. CDR3 residues: CASRGGQLGAFF. The CDR3, as DNA: TGTGCCAGCAGGGGTGGACAGCTTGGGGCTTTCTTT. Using reference TRBV28 and TRBJ1-1 for the parts outside the CDR3, the full variable domain is DVKVTQSSRYLVKRTGEKVFLECVQDMDHENMFWYRQDPGLGLRLIYFSYDVKMKEKGDIPEGYSVSREKKERFSLILESASTNQTSMYLCASRGGQLGAFFGQGTRLTVV.

The genes are TRBV19 and TRBJ1-5, with D hard to call. Germline values: CDR1 LNHDA, CDR2 SQIVND (reference sequence). The ends were cut back, 5 bases at V and 2 bases at J, with 13 bases in the middle. The CDR3 sequence is 15 residues long. As DNA, the CDR3 is TGTGCCAGTAGTCGTTACTTTTTTGGCAATCAGCCCCAGCATTTT. Translation: CASSRYFFGNQPQHF.

The chain employs TRBV7-2 and TRBJ1-4; TRBD1 agrees at 8 bases. The CDR3 extends over 14 amino acids. J gave up 7 bases and V 5 bases, and 6 bases lay outside the gene matches. Germline CDR1 and CDR2: SGHTA and FQGNSA. CDR3 DNA sequence: TGTGCCAGCAGCACAGGGGGGGGGATTGAAAAACTGTTTTTT. It specifies CASSTGGGIEKLFF.

The chain recombines TRBV19 with TRBJ1-2; 9 bases fit TRBD1. The V and J ends lost 5 bases and 0 bases, in that order; junction bases with no gene match: 7. From germline, CDR1 is LNHDA and CDR2 SQIVND (reference sequence). The CDR3 spans 16 residues. The CDR3, as DNA: TGTGCCAGTAGTCCTGGGACAGGGAATGCTAACTATGGCTACACCTTC. Encoded protein: CASSPGTGNANYGYTF.

CDR3 nucleotides: TGTGCCAGCACCAGACAGGGAACTCAGGGGATATATGGCTACACCTTC. Translated: CASTRQGTQGIYGYTF. The chain uses TRBV2 and TRBJ1-2; 7 nucleotides line up with TRBD1. Germline CDR1 reads SNHLY; CDR2 reads FYNNEI. The V segment lost 7 bases and the J segment 5 bases; nucleotides outside the gene matches: 16. This CDR3 spans 16 amino acids.

CDR3 coding DNA: TGTGCCAGCAGCTTAACGAAGGAGGATACGCAGTATTTT. Amino acids: CASSLTKEDTQYF. This rearrangement joins TRBV11-3 to TRBJ2-3; D is undetermined. V lost 2 bases to trimming and J lost 6 bases, with 9 bases between them. The CDR3 has 13 residues. Germline CDR1 is SGHNT and CDR2 is YENEEA.

This chain links TRBV5-1 with TRBJ1-1; the match to TRBD1 covers 7 bases. The CDR3 spans 14 residues. The germline V gene has CDR1 SGHRS and CDR2 YFSETQ. Trimming took 5 bases from V and 0 from J; bases not matched to a gene: 4. The DNA of the CDR3 is TGCGCCAGCAGACTGGGACAGATGAACACTGAAGCTTTCTTT. Its protein is CASRLGQMNTEAFF.

The J gene is TRBJ1-1, the V gene TRBV18; weak D call: TRBD1 (6 bases). The CDR3 extends over 15 amino acids. In germline, CDR1 is KGHSH, CDR2 LQKENI. V was cut by 6 bases and J by 0 bases, with 14 bases left in between. The CDR3: CASSSVRGLNTEAFF. CDR3 nucleotides: TGTGCCAGCTCCTCTGTGAGGGGGTTGAACACTGAAGCTTTCTTT.

The rearrangement joins TRBV7-8 to TRBJ2-7; 7 bases fit TRBD1. V dropped 5 bases and J dropped 4; count of bases not matched to a gene: 11. The CDR3 contains 15 residues. CDR1 is SGHVS, CDR2 FQNEAQ, per germline. Here the CDR3 DNA reads TGTGCCAGCAGCCCCCTCGGGACAGCAATATACGAGCAGTACTTC. It translates to CASSPLGTAIYEQYF.